A selection of T cell receptor beta chains follows, all from one sample in a study of identical twins. TCRdb used MiXCR to reprocess the 5' RACE reads, holding one entry per CDR3 protein. The table records 310,000 or so distinct CDR3 sequences, 8% to 9.5% of them present only once. These sequences were also reported in another study, on yellow fever vaccine responses in identical twins.

The sample comprised CD8+ T cells sorted from blood. Every receptor here comes from a woman under 30 in good health. Each CDR3 is given without its conserved first and last residue.

V gene	CDR3 protein
TRBV29-1	SLAGYNEQF
TRBV20-1	SARDSFGGFSYEQY
TRBV19	ASSIGVLADTQY
TRBV5-1	ASSFEGHGYT
TRBV19	ASSISGASNQPQH
TRBV12-3/TRBV12-4	ASSLDTDTQY
TRBV7-9	ASSLRPWTELTDTQY
TRBV21-1	ASSHRVWTEAF
TRBV7-9	ASLDRTGMNTEAF
TRBV5-6	ASSLGAGLETQY
TRBV3-1	ASSQAALAYEQF
TRBV28	ASSLQGADYGYT
TRBV5-1	ASSGQTGAGFDEQY
TRBV6-1	ASSEGPAAYEQY
TRBV5-1	ASSDFPDRDYEQY
TRBV19	ASSWGQGAYEQF
TRBV6-1	ASSLPGRPYEQY
TRBV9	ASSVWDANTGELF
TRBV15	ATSRDRSGYEQY
TRBV7-9	ASSSWTGPYEQY
TRBV10-3	AISEGVEGTEAF
TRBV7-6	ASSQGPEIEAF
TRBV4-1	ASSQDSSGGFSYEQY
TRBV7-3	ASSLTRGSEQY
TRBV20-1	SAKDRANTGELF
TRBV6-5	ASSYRRGAGETQY
TRBV29-1	SVVLADNEQF
TRBV5-6	ASSFGTVLTEAF
TRBV5-8	ASSYRTGYEQF
TRBV6-1	ASSTQGVATEAF
TRBV28	ASSGHRESYEQY
TRBV4-2	ASSQVEGGAQPQH
TRBV16	ASSQFIKLTQETQY
TRBV6-1	ASSGGIVEAKNIQY
TRBV10-3	AISDGTSGLVEQF
TRBV4-1	ASSQDPSGPSYEQY
TRBV5-8	ASSLRQEYEQY
TRBV2	ASSSTRDRGRNEKLF
TRBV29-1	SAFGGQEGYEQY
TRBV7-6	ASSRDRDKISPLH
TRBV5-1	ASSLGLGYNEQF
TRBV3-1	ASSQEPTSGGIEQY
TRBV11-2	ASSLYGDAVGNNEQF
TRBV20-1	SARDPPSEASYEQY
TRBV12-3/TRBV12-4	ANTPGQGAPPQY
TRBV3-1	ASSQGGQYYEQY
TRBV9	ASSAGPLLVYGYT
TRBV5-6	ASSQGWPDEQY
TRBV11-2	ASRGRGDTDTQY